These 10 T cell receptor beta chains came from one sample sequenced in a study of cytomegalovirus exposure and HLA in healthy donors. The method was immunoSEQ multiplex PCR; TCRdb's version includes in-frame clones alone and lacks a portion of them. The sample lists some 320,000 clones; about nine tenths were seen once. Sequenced material: PBMCs. These receptors originate from a woman in her twenties or thirties in good health and CMV-seropositive.

The chain uses TRBV5-1 and TRBJ2-6; 9 bases are shared with TRBD1. The CDR3 has 17 residues. Germline V CDR1 and CDR2: SGHRS, YFSETQ. V shed 3 bases and J 0 bases; nucleotides not matched to a gene: 4. The DNA of the CDR3 is TGCGCCAGCAGCTCCGGGACAGGGACCTCTGGGGCCAACGTCCTGACTTTC. Translated: CASSSGTGTSGANVLTF.

The chain couples TRBV28 to TRBJ1-1; unclear D gene. The germline gives CDR1 MDHEN, CDR2 SYDVKM. The CDR3 length is 12 residues. Trimming stripped 2 bases from V and 10 bases from J, with 11 bases between. The CDR3 loop is CASSLELEGAFF. CDR3 nucleotides: TGTGCCAGCAGTTTAGAGCTGGAGGGAGCTTTCTTT.

The chain recombines TRBV27 with TRBJ1-4; D possibly corresponds to TRBD1 (6 bases). The CDR3 is 15 residues long. The germline V gene has CDR1 MNHEY and CDR2 SMNVEV (reference sequence). V was cut by 1 base and J by 7 bases, with 13 bases left in between. Here the CDR3 reads CASSLFLGGTEKLFF. Here the CDR3 DNA reads TGTGCCAGCAGTTTATTTTTAGGGGGGACTGAAAAACTGTTTTTT. The full variable domain, with the rest looked up from reference TRBV27 and TRBJ1-4, is EAQVTQNPRYLITVTGKKLTVTCSQNMNHEYMSWYRQDPGLGLRQIYYSMNVEVTDKGDVPEGYKVSRKEKRNFPLILESPSPNQTSLYFCASSLFLGGTEKLFFGSGTQLSVL.

The rearrangement joins TRBV4-3 to TRBJ2-3; D may match TRBD1 or TRBD2 (5 bases each). Trimming shortened V by 4 bases and J by 0 bases, and 17 bases separated the two germline ends. Germline V gives CDR1 LGHNA, CDR2 YSLEER. The length of the CDR3 is 17 residues. CDR3 coding DNA: TGCGCCAGCAGCCCGAGGGTCCAGGGCCCTAGCACAGATACGCAGTATTTT. It specifies CASSPRVQGPSTDTQYF.

This clone was observed a handful of times. The rearrangement links TRBV27 to TRBJ1-2; no firm D call. Trimming removed 6 bases at V and 0 bases at J, with 8 bases between. The CDR3 length is 13 residues. Per the germline V gene, CDR1 is MNHEY and CDR2 is SMNVEV (reference sequence). The DNA for the CDR3 is TGTGCCAGCAGCCTTCAGGCTAACTATGGCTACACCTTC. Its translation: CASSLQANYGYTF.

This rearrangement joins TRBV11-2 to TRBJ1-5; 8 nucleotides align to TRBD1. Germline V CDR1 and CDR2: SGHAT, FQNNGV. The junction had 4 bases not matched to a gene; V was cut back by 5 bases and J by 4 bases. The CDR3 sequence is 14 residues long. The CDR3 protein is CASSPTGVNQPQHF. In nucleotides, the CDR3 is TGTGCCAGCAGCCCGACAGGGGTTAATCAGCCCCAGCATTTT.

This clone has just one count. CDR3 bases: TGTGCCAGCAGCCACGGTCTTGACGGCTACACCTTC. It codes for CASSHGLDGYTF. The chain links TRBV14 to TRBJ1-2; D not resolved. The CDR3 has 12 amino acids. Germline CDR1 and CDR2: SGHDN and FVKESK. Trimming removed 3 bases from V and 8 bases from J, with 10 bases in between.

This clone was seen only a few times. CDR3 protein: CASSSSGSSYNSPLHF. The CDR3, as DNA: TGTGCCAGCTCGTCATCAGGGAGCTCCTATAATTCACCCCTCCACTTT. V and J are TRBV25-1 and TRBJ1-6; possible D gene TRBD1, 5 bases. The CDR3 length is 16 residues. Germline loops: CDR1 MGHDK, CDR2 SYGVNS. The V end was cut by 8 bases, the J end by 0 bases, with 14 bases between.

The chain links TRBV5-1 to TRBJ1-2; D is possibly TRBD1 (5 bases). The CDR3 covers 15 residues. V dropped 1 base and J dropped 0 bases, with 10 bases sitting between them. The germline CDR1 and CDR2 sequences are SGHRS and YFSETQ. CDR3: CASSLTPGSNYGYTF. Written as DNA, the CDR3 is TGCGCCAGCAGCTTGACGCCAGGGTCTAACTATGGCTACACCTTC. The full variable domain, rest sourced from reference TRBV5-1 and TRBJ1-2, is KAGVTQTPRYLIKTRGQQVTLSCSPISGHRSVSWYQQTPGQGLQFLFEYFSETQRNKGNFPGRFSGRQFSNSRSEMNVSTLELGDSALYLCASSLTPGSNYGYTFGSGTRLTVV.

The chain links TRBV7-9 to TRBJ2-4; the D gene is possibly TRBD2 (5 bases). CDR3 length: 14 amino acids. V was pared by 5 bases and J by 8 bases, with 16 bases between. CDR1 and CDR2 from the germline V gene are SEHNR and FQNEAQ (reference sequence). The CDR3 here is CASSPGIISHIQYF. CDR3 sequence (DNA): TGTGCCAGCAGCCCCGGGATAATATCCCACATTCAGTACTTC.